Listed here is a single T cell receptor (beta chain). Per the original data handling: Cell counts per sample came from amplifying reference gene primers. Method: immunoSEQ multiplex PCR; TCRdb's copy keeps in-frame clones and lacks some. For V, J and clone size, that table is used; D and trimming come from the DNA. The profile shows roughly 290,000 clones, approximately 89% of them singletons. This entry belongs to a study of blood T cell repertoires in COVID-19. Study summary: The samples span acute and convalescent COVID-19 from the United States, Italy and Spain. PBMCs, B-cell-depleted T cells, or T cells were the source of the cDNA or gDNA that made up the material.

CDR1 is MGHRA, CDR2 YSYEKL, per germline. V was cut by 1 base and J by 1 base, with 10 bases left in between. The CDR3 spans 15 residues. The chain couples TRBV4-1 to TRBJ1-1; D not certain. Input material: peripheral blood. This TCR was recovered from a woman aged 55-75 years with acute or convalescent COVID-19. CDR3 residues: CASSQAPRQNTEAFF. The DNA for the CDR3 is TGCGCCAGCAGCCAAGCCCCCCGACAGAACACTGAAGCTTTCTTT.